The subject of this entry is one TCR beta chain. TCRdb reprocessed the RACE reads via MiXCR and lists one record per CDR3 protein. This sample has about 360,000 distinct CDR3 sequences; around 7% occur once, and the top ten carry more than 7%. This sample stems from a study of human T cells and chemical hapten exposure. Study background: Epicutaneous patch tests delivered 0.01% DPC to the upper back, with evaluation at 6 days. Across samples, TCR yields varied, mostly owing to small differences in pooled library volumes.

The time point is: patch test 1, 2 weeks after DPC sensitization. Regarding treatment: therapeutic diphenylcyclopropenone sensitization with weekly scalp DPC. The donor pool consisted of alopecia patients aged 18 to 70 years, considered suitable for DPC. The clonotype comes from a woman aged 18-29 years with alopecia areata. Some clones in this sample may be carry-over from other donors' samples. The source material was whole blood, sampled in connection with sensitization to the hapten diphenylcyclopropenone (DPC).

The CDR3 DNA reads TGCGCCAGCAGCTCCCTAGCGGGGGGGTCAGCTACGCAGTATTTT. This codes for CASSSLAGGSATQYF. The V and J genes are TRBV5-1 and TRBJ2-3, with TRBD2 matching over 12 bases. The germline V gene encodes CDR1 SGHRS and CDR2 YFSETQ. The CDR3 contains 15 residues. The V and J ends lost 3 bases and 8 bases, in that order; junction bases with no gene match: 7.